Presented here are 6 T cell receptor beta chains from one specimen sequenced in a study. MiXCR, applied by TCRdb to the RT-PCR reads, yields one record per CDR3 protein. The profile covers about 680,000 distinct CDR3 sequences, with approximately 15% appearing a single time and roughly 3.6% taken by the ten largest. Material: memory CD4+ T cells from blood. The receptors here all came from a female donor in good health, serving as a healthy control.

At least ten counts were recorded for this clonotype. This chain links TRBV5-1 with TRBJ2-1, with TRBD2 matching over 11 bases. CDR3 size: 16 residues. V lost 1 base, J lost 5 bases, and 5 bases stayed unmatched. The V gene's germline CDR1 is SGHRS and CDR2 YFSETQ. Written as DNA, the CDR3 is TGCGCCAGCAGCTTGACTAGCGGGAGAAGCCACAATGAGCAGTTCTTC. Its translation is CASSLTSGRSHNEQFF.

This clonotype was recorded at least ten times. V gene TRBV20-1 combines with J gene TRBJ2-7; the match to TRBD2 covers 14 bases. Germline CDR1 is DFQATT and CDR2 is SNEGSKA (reference sequence). The length of the CDR3 is 17 residues. The V gene end was trimmed by 6 bases and the J gene end by 0 bases; junction bases not matched to a gene: 10. CDR3: CSASGLAGGLSSYEQYF. CDR3 DNA sequence: TGCAGTGCCTCCGGACTAGCGGGGGGATTAAGCTCCTACGAGCAGTACTTC.

The V and J genes are TRBV3-1 and TRBJ1-2; D unresolved. Germline V gene data show CDR1 as LGHDT and CDR2 as YNNKEL (reference sequence). The V end was cut by 3 bases, the J end by 6 bases, with 8 bases between. The CDR3 runs 12 residues. The CDR3 region is CASSQAENGYTF. In DNA, the CDR3 is TGTGCCAGCAGCCAGGCCGAGAATGGCTACACCTTC.

This clonotype was counted only a few times. Here the CDR3 reads CASSYGQGSSPLHF. For the CDR3, the DNA is TGTGCCAGCAGTTATGGACAGGGAAGTTCACCCCTCCACTTT. The V call is TRBV6-6, the J call TRBJ1-6, with TRBD1 matching 8 bases. Trimming took 3 bases from V and 9 from J; bases not matched to a gene: 4. Germline V gene sequence: CDR1 MNHNY, CDR2 SVGAGI (reference sequence). This CDR3 has 14 amino acids.

The chain carries TRBV29-1 and TRBJ2-7, with 8 bases lining up with TRBD1. The CDR3 is 12 residues long. Germline-derived CDR1 and CDR2 are SQVTM and ANQGSEA. For the CDR3, the DNA is TGCAGTGGGAGACAGGGGTCCTACGAGCAGTACTTC. Translation gives CSGRQGSYEQYF.

This clonotype was found a few times. The V call is TRBV4-1, the J call TRBJ1-2; D unresolved. V lost 1 base, J lost 4 bases, and 16 bases lay in between. Germline V lookup: CDR1 MGHRA, CDR2 YSYEKL. The CDR3 length is 16 residues. CDR3: CASSQGSGRTSYGYTF. CDR3 sequence (DNA): TGCGCCAGCAGCCAAGGATCAGGACGGACCAGCTATGGCTACACCTTC.